These 7 T cell receptor beta chains originate from one sample sequenced in a study of T cell responses to AZD1222 COVID-19 vaccine. Repertoires were generated with immunoSEQ multiplex PCR, while TCRdb's copy carries only in-frame clones and drops some. Of 90,000 to 150,000 clones listed, 87% are singletons. The sequencing here drew on peripheral blood, taken 28 days after the second AZD1222 dose. These receptor sequences come from an adult who received the AZD1222 COVID-19 vaccine.

The chain carries TRBV18 and TRBJ1-1; no definite D call. This CDR3 has 16 amino acids. V was trimmed by 2 bases and J by 6 bases, leaving 19 bases between them. The germline CDR1 and CDR2 sequences are KGHSH and LQKENI. The CDR3 DNA reads TGTGCCAGCTCACCATCGGCAGGTATAATTATCGCTGAAGCTTTCTTT. Amino acid sequence: CASSPSAGIIIAEAFF.

The chain combines TRBV24-1 with TRBJ1-4, with unresolved D. V lost 3 bases and J lost 8, with 15 bases in between. Germline CDR1 is KGHDR and CDR2 is SFDVKD. The CDR3 covers 15 residues. The CDR3 DNA sequence: TGTGCCACCAGTGATATGGGCAGTGTACGGGAAAAACTGTTTTTT. It encodes CATSDMGSVREKLFF.

V and J are TRBV6-1 and TRBJ1-5; a weak D match, TRBD1 (5 bases). Between the trimmed V and J ends, which lost 3 bases and 3 bases, there was a span of 12 bases. This CDR3 has 15 residues. The germline CDR1 and CDR2 sequences are MNHNS and SASEGT. The CDR3 protein is CASSDPGLNNQPQHF. The CDR3 nucleotides read TGTGCCAGCAGTGACCCGGGACTGAACAATCAGCCCCAGCATTTT.

This clone was recorded once. The V and J genes are TRBV4-1 and TRBJ2-2, with 7 bases identical to TRBD2. The CDR3 is 15 amino acids. Germline V gene lookup returns CDR1 MGHRA and CDR2 YSYEKL. The V segment lost 4 bases and the J segment 7 bases; nucleotides outside the gene matches: 9. This chain's CDR3 is CASSPRKGGVGELFF. The CDR3, as DNA: TGCGCCAGCAGCCCCCGAAAGGGAGGGGTCGGGGAGCTGTTTTTT.

The table lists this clone with a count of one. The chain is built from TRBV5-4 and TRBJ1-2; no clear D. Per the germline V gene, CDR1 is SGHNT and CDR2 is YYREEE (reference sequence). V was cut by 0 bases and J by 4 bases, with 10 bases left in between. CDR3 size: 14 residues. This CDR3 reads CASSLERLGYGYTF. The CDR3 DNA sequence: TGTGCCAGCAGCTTGGAAAGGTTGGGCTATGGCTACACCTTC. Variable domain in full (rest from reference TRBV5-4 and TRBJ1-2): ETGVTQSPTHLIKTRGQQVTLRCSSQSGHNTVSWYQQALGQGPQFIFQYYREEENGRGNFPPRFSGLQFPNYSSELNVNALELDDSALYLCASSLERLGYGYTFGSGTRLTVV.

This clone has just one count. The chain uses TRBV2 and TRBJ1-1, with 10 nucleotides matching TRBD1. The germline gives CDR1 SNHLY, CDR2 FYNNEI. This CDR3 spans 17 amino acids. V was pared by 5 bases and J by 2 bases, with 11 bases of the junction left unmatched. CDR3: CASSRTGGILTNTEAFF. DNA of the CDR3: TGTGCCAGCAGTAGGACAGGGGGGATCCTCACCAACACTGAAGCTTTCTTT. The complete variable domain, with remaining parts taken from reference TRBV2 and TRBJ1-1, reads EPEVTQTPSHQVTQMGQEVILRCVPISNHLYFYWYRQILGQKVEFLVSFYNNEISEKSEIFDDQFSVERPDGSNFTLKIRSTKLEDSAMYFCASSRTGGILTNTEAFFGQGTRLTVV.

This chain joins TRBV6-5 and TRBJ1-2, with D maybe TRBD1 (5 bases). The V end was cut by 8 bases, the J end by 4 bases, with 20 bases between. The CDR3 spans 15 residues. Germline values: CDR1 MNHEY, CDR2 SVGAGI. The CDR3 nucleotides read TGTGCCAGCGGAACAGGACTCCTGGTTCGCTATGGCTACACCTTC. It specifies CASGTGLLVRYGYTF.